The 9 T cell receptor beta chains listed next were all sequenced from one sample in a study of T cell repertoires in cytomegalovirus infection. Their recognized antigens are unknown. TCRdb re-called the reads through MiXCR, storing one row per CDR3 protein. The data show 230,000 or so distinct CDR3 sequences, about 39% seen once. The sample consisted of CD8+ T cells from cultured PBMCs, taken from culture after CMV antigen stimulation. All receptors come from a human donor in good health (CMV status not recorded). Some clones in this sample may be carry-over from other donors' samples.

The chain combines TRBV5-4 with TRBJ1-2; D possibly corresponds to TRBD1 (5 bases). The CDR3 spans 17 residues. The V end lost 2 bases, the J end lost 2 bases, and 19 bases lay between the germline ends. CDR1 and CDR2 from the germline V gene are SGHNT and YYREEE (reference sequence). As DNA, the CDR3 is TGTGCCAGCAGCTTTAATTCCCAGGGTGATAGAAACTATGGCTACACCTTC. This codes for CASSFNSQGDRNYGYTF.

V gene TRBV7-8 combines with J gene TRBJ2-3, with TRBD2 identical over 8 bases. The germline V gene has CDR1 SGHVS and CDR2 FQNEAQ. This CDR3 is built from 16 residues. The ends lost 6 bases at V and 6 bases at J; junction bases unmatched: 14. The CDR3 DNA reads TGTGCCAGCAGTCCCCTAGGAGCGGGGGCCCCCGATACGCAGTATTTT. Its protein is CASSPLGAGAPDTQYF.

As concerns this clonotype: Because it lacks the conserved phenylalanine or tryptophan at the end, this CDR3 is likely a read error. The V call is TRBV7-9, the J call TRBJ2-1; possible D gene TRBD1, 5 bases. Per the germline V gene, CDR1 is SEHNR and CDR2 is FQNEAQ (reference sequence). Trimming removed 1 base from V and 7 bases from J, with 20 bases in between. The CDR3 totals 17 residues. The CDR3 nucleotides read TGTGCCAGCAGCTTAGAGGTATCGACAGAGAATAAGAATGAGCAGTTCTTA. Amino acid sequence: CASSLEVSTENKNEQFL.

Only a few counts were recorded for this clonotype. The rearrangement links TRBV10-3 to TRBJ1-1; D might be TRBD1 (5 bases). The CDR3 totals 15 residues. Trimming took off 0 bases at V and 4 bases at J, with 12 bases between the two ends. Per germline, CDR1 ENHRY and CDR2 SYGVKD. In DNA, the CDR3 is TGTGCCATCAGTGAGTCGGCCAGGGTGGGCACTGAAGCTTTCTTT. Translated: CAISESARVGTEAFF.

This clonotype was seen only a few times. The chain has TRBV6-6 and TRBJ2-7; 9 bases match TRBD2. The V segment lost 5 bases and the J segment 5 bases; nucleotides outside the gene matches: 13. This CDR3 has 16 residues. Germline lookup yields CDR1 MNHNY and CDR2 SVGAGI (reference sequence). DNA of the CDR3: TGTGCCAGCAGTCCCTTGGCGGGAGGGCGCTTGGACGAGCAGTACTTC. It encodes CASSPLAGGRLDEQYF.

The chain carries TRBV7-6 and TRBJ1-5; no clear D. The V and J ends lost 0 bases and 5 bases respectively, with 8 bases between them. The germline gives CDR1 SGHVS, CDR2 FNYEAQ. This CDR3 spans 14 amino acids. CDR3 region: CASSLAEGYQPQHF. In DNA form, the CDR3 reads TGTGCCAGCAGCTTAGCGGAAGGGTATCAGCCCCAGCATTTT.

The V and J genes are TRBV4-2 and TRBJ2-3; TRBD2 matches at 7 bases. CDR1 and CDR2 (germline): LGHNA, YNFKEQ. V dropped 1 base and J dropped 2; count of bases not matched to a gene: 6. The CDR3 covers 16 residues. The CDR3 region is CASSQGGGGPTDTQYF. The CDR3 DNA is TGTGCCAGCAGCCAAGGGGGCGGGGGACCCACAGATACGCAGTATTTT.

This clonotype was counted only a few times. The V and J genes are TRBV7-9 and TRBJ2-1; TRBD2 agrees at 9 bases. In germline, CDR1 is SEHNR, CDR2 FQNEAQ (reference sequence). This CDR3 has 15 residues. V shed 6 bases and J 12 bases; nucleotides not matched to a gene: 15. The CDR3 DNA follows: TGTGCCAGCAGTCCGGCCGGGACTAGCAAAAGGGGGCAGTTCTTC. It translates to CASSPAGTSKRGQFF.

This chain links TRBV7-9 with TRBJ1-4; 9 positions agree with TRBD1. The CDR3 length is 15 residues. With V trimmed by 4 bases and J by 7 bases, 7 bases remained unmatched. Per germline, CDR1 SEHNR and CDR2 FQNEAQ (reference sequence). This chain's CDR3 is CASSSEGQGPEKLFF. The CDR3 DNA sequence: TGTGCCAGCAGCTCGGAGGGACAGGGCCCTGAAAAACTGTTTTTT.